This T cell receptor beta chain was profiled in a study of blood T cells in healthy people across ages. Study details: There was about one barcoded beta molecule captured by template switching per two T cells.

The CDR3 is made up of 15 amino acids. V shed 8 bases and J 3 bases; nucleotides not matched to a gene: 9. Germline V CDR1 and CDR2: SEHNR, FQNEAQ (reference sequence). This clonotype was counted a single time. In each sample, at least 6 million PBMCs were isolated. The authors ran a second PCR of about 7 to 11 cycles using a sample-barcoded 5' primer and a J-beta primer mix. Every cDNA molecule bore a tag from a template-switch adaptor containing 12 random nucleotides. TCRdb reprocessed the 5' RACE reads via MiXCR and lists one record per CDR3 protein. The sample lists hundreds of thousands of distinct CDR3 sequences, approximately 25% occurring once. These data are also associated with another study on T cells of mothers and their children. From that second work: Pairs that are related and pairs that are unrelated have TCR recombination output shaped similarly by thymic selection.

This TCR was sampled from a boy between 10 and 17 years old in good health. The sequencing input was blood. V and J are TRBV7-9 and TRBJ1-2; TRBD1 matches at 10 bases. Here the CDR3 DNA reads TGTGCCAGCGGGACAGGGGCCTTCTCTGACTATGGCTACACCTTC. It specifies CASGTGAFSDYGYTF.